This TCR beta chain was identified in a study of CD8+CD57+ T cells in acquired aplastic anemia. Genomic DNA, serving as template, underwent TCR beta VDJ and CDR3 profiling. TCRdb used MiXCR to reprocess the reads, holding one entry per CDR3 protein. The table lists roughly 150,000 distinct CDR3 sequences, around 47% of them singletons. Notes on this clonotype: What it binds is unknown.

For sequencing, patients were chosen who had shown expansion of CD8+CD57+ cells by flow cytometry. Study results and caveats: Both patients and controls carried the same twenty-nine CD8+ CDR3 sequences. No significant patient-versus-control difference appeared in CD8+ Simpson's diversity.

Germline CDR1 SGHTA, CDR2 FQGNSA. V dropped 5 bases and J dropped 1 base, with 8 bases sitting between them. This CDR3 is built from 13 residues. The chain links TRBV7-2 to TRBJ1-1; D may be TRBD1 (5 bases). This clonotype originated in a human donor with aplastic anemia. Sequenced sample: sorted CD4+, CD8+, or CD8+CD57+ T cells (not recorded which) from PBMCs. As DNA, the CDR3 is TGTGCCAGCAGCGTCAGGGCGAACACTGAAGCTTTCTTT. This gives the protein CASSVRANTEAFF.